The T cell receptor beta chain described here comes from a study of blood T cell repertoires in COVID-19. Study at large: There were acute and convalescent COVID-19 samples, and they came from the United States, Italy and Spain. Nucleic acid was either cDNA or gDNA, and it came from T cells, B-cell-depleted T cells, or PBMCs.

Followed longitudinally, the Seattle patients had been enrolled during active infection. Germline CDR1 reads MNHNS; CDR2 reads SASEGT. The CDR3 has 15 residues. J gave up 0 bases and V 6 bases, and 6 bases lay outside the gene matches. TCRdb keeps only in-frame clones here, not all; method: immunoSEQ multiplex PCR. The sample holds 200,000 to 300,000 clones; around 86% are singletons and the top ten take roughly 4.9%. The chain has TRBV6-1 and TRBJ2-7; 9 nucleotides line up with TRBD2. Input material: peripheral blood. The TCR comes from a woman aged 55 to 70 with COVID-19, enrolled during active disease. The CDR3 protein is CASRRGRDSSYEQYF. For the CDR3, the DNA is TGTGCCAGCAGGCGCGGGAGGGATAGCTCCTACGAGCAGTACTTC.